This T cell receptor (beta chain) was observed in a study of cytomegalovirus exposure and HLA in healthy donors. Study details: An earlier analysis identified more than 90 million unique TCR beta sequences in 150 million to 200 million T cells. Most genotyped donors, about 81% of 398, had Caucasian-associated genetic ancestry. Study-level findings and limits: Analyzed later, association rates of TCRs varied across HLA loci, with DRB1 most and HLA-C fewest.

The V gene end was trimmed by 3 bases and the J gene end by 12 bases; junction bases not matched to a gene: 4. Germline assignment: CDR1 SGHVS and CDR2 FQNEAQ. The CDR3 has 11 amino acids. Comments on this clone: Its antigen is unknown.

Healthy donors of bone marrow made up the group. Primers included in the PCR were 60 Vbeta and 13 Jbeta primers. TCRdb's copy holds only in-frame clones and misses some; the assay was immunoSEQ multiplex PCR. The repertoire consists of 180,000 or so clones, with 60% to 85% occurring once and the leading ten covering roughly 0.76%. The J gene is TRBJ2-7, the V gene TRBV7-8; 8 bases match TRBD1. Sequences were obtained from PBMCs. The receptor's source is a female donor in good health and CMV-seronegative. The CDR3 sequence: CASSLQGARYF. Written as DNA, the CDR3 is TGTGCCAGCAGCTTGCAGGGGGCTAGGTACTTC.